This T cell receptor (beta chain) was recorded in a study of control samples from healthy donors and cancer patients. V lost 4 bases, J lost 7 bases, and 10 bases stayed unmatched. This CDR3 is built from 16 residues. CDR1 is LGHDT and CDR2 is YNNKEL in the germline V gene (reference sequence). TCRdb keeps only in-frame clones here, not all; method: immunoSEQ multiplex PCR. The sample has tens of thousands of clones, around 90% seen once. The sequence was collected from a man over 45 with lung cancer. The specimen sequenced was PBMCs. The chain couples TRBV3-1 (or the pseudogene TRBV3-2) to TRBJ1-6; 7 positions match TRBD1. This CDR3 reads CASSRGQDLGNSPLHF. CDR3 DNA sequence: TGTGCCAGCAGCCGAGGACAGGACTTGGGGAATTCACCCCTCCACTTT.